This T cell receptor (beta chain) appears in the sequencing data of a study of T cell responses to AZD1222 COVID-19 vaccine. Findings of the study overall: The study found Spike-specific TCR breadth and depth rose after two AZD1222 doses. The donor cohort was predominantly white British with a female majority, and clonal diversity may have been underestimated. Regions 160-218 and 743-854 dominated among vaccine-associated CD4 TCRs spanning spike.

Clones were sequenced by immunoSEQ multiplex PCR, and TCRdb holds only the in-frame ones, with some missing. This sample has tens of thousands of clones, with around nine tenths found just once. The CDR3 is 14 amino acids. Germline-derived CDR1 and CDR2 are LGHDT and YNNKEL (reference sequence). Trimming removed 6 bases from V and 6 bases from J, with 17 bases in between. Regarding this clone: What it recognizes is unknown.

It was second doses at about 4 or about 12 weeks that were pooled. This sequence joins TRBV3-1 (or the pseudogene TRBV3-2) and TRBJ1-1; D perhaps matches TRBD1 (5 bases). The receptor was isolated from an adult who received the AZD1222 COVID-19 vaccine. The source was peripheral blood, collected 28 days after the second AZD1222 dose. Here the CDR3 reads CASRRDSMSAEAFF. CDR3 in DNA: TGTGCCAGCAGGCGAGACAGTATGTCCGCTGAAGCTTTCTTT.